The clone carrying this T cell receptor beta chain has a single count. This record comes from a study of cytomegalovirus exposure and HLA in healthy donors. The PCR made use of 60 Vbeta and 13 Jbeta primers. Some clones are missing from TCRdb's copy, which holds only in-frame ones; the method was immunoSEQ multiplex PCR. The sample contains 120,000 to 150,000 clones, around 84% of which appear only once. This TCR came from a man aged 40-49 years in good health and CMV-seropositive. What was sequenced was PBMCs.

The CDR3 nucleotides are TGTGCCAGTAGTATCAGCGGAAGCTACAATGAGCAGTTCTTC. This codes for CASSISGSYNEQFF. The V and J genes are TRBV19 and TRBJ2-1; tentatively, D is TRBD2 (5 bases). With 3 bases removed from V and 3 bases from J, the gap between germline ends came to 9 bases. The germline CDR1 and CDR2 sequences are LNHDA and SQIVND (reference sequence). The CDR3 is 14 residues long.